The subject of this entry is one T cell receptor (beta chain). The data are from a study of blood T cell repertoires in COVID-19. Study information: The cDNA or gDNA used as material had been derived from T cells, B-cell-depleted T cells, or PBMCs.

As handled by the study authors: Estimation of nucleated cell counts relied on the amplification of reference gene primers. Here immunoSEQ multiplex PCR was the method, and the copy in TCRdb shows in-frame clones only, minus some. The DNA was the basis for D and trimming; V, J and clone size are from that table. This sample has 200,000 to 300,000 clones, with around 87% found just once. This sequence originates from a woman aged 50 to 65 with acute or convalescent COVID-19. The sample was peripheral blood.

CDR3 loop: CASSGVFDYGYTF. For the CDR3, the DNA is TGTGCCAGCAGTGGAGTCTTTGATTATGGCTACACCTTC. This chain uses TRBV2 with TRBJ1-2; D is unresolved. V was cut by 4 bases and J by 5 bases, with 11 bases left in between. CDR3 length: 13 amino acids. Germline CDR1 and CDR2: SNHLY and FYNNEI.